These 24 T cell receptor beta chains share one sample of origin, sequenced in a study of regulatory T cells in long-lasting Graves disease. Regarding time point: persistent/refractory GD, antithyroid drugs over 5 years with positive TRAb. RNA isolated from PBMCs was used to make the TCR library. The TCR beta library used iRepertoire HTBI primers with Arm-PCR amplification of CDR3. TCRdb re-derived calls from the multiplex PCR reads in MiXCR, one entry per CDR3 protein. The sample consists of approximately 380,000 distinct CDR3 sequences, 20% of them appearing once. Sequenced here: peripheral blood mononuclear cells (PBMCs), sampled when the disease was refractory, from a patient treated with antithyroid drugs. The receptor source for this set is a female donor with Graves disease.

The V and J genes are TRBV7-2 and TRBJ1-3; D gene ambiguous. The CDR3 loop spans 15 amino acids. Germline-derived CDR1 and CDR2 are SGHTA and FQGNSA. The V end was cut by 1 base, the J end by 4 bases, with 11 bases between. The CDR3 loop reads CASSLVAGSGNTIYF. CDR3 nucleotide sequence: TGTGCCAGCAGCTTAGTTGCGGGTTCAGGAAACACCATATATTTT.

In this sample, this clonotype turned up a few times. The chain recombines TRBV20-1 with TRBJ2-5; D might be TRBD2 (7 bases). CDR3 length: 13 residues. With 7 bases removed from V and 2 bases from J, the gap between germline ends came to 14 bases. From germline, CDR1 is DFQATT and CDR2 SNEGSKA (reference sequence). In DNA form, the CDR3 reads TGCAGTGGTAGGGGGGGGGGGCAAGAGACCCAGTACTTC. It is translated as CSGRGGGQETQYF.

The CDR3 bases are TGCGCCAGCAGCGCGCAGGACAGGAACCAAGAGACCCAGTACTTC. Translation: CASSAQDRNQETQYF. The rearrangement links TRBV5-1 to TRBJ2-5; TRBD1 matches at 7 bases. Germline CDR1 SGHRS, CDR2 YFSETQ. With V trimmed by 4 bases and J by 0 bases, 6 bases remained unmatched. The CDR3 runs 15 residues.

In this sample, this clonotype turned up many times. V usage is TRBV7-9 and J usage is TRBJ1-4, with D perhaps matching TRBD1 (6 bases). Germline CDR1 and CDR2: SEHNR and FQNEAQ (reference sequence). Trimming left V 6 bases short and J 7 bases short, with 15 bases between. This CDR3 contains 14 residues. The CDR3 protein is CASRPSRGLEKLFF. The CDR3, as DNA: TGTGCCAGCAGACCTTCCAGGGGTCTTGAAAAACTGTTTTTT.

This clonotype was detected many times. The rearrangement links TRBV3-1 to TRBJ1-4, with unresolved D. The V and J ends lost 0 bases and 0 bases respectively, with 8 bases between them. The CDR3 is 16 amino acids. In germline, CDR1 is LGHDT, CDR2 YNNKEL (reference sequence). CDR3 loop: CASSQDLVATNEKLFF. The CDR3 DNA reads TGTGCCAGCAGCCAAGATCTGGTTGCAACTAATGAAAAACTGTTTTTT. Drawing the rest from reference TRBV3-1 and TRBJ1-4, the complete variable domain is DTAVSQTPKYLVTQMGNDKSIKCEQNLGHDTMYWYKQDSKKFLKIMFSYNNKELIINETVPNRFSPKSPDKAHLNLHINSLELGDSAVYFCASSQDLVATNEKLFFGSGTQLSVL.

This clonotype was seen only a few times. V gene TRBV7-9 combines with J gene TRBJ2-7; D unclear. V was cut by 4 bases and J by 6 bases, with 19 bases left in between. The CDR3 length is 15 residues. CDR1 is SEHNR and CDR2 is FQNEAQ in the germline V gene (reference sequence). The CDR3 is CASSSSHGRVSEQYF. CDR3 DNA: TGTGCCAGCAGCTCCAGCCACGGTCGGGTGAGCGAGCAGTACTTC.

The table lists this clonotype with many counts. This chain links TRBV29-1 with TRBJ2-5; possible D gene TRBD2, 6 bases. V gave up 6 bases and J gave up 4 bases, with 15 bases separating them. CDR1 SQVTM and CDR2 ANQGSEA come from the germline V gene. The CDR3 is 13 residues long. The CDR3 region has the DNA TGCAGCGTCGGAGGGACTGGAGGAGAGACCCAGTACTTC. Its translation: CSVGGTGGETQYF.

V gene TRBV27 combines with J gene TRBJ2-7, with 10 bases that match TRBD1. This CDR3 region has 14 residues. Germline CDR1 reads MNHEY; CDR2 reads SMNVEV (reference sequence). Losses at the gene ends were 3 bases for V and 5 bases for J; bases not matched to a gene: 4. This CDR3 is CASSFTGTGDEQYF. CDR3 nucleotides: TGTGCCAGCAGTTTCACCGGGACAGGGGACGAGCAGTACTTC.

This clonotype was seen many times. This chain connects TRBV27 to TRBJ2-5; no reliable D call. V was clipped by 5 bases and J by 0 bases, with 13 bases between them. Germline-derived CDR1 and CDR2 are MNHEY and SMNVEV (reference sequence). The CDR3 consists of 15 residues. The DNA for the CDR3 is TGTGCCAGCAGTCCCCTGATCCGATACCAAGAGACCCAGTACTTC. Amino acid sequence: CASSPLIRYQETQYF.

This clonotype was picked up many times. The CDR3 DNA is TGTGCCAGCGGGGGCGAGCAGTACTTC. This encodes CASGGEQYF. The chain uses TRBV2 and TRBJ2-7; either TRBD1 or TRBD2 may supply D (5 bases each). The V end lost 8 bases, the J end lost 6 bases, and 5 bases lay between the germline ends. This CDR3 has 9 residues. From germline, CDR1 is SNHLY and CDR2 FYNNEI. Full variable domain (remainder filled in from reference TRBV2 and TRBJ2-7): EPEVTQTPSHQVTQMGQEVILRCVPISNHLYFYWYRQILGQKVEFLVSFYNNEISEKSEIFDDQFSVERPDGSNFTLKIRSTKLEDSAMYFCASGGEQYFGPGTRLTVT.

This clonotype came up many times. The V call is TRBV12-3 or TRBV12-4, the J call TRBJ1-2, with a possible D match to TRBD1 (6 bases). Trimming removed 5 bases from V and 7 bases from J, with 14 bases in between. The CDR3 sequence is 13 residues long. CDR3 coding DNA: TGTGCCAGCAGTACTACAGGGCGCGGTGGCTACACCTTC. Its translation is CASSTTGRGGYTF.

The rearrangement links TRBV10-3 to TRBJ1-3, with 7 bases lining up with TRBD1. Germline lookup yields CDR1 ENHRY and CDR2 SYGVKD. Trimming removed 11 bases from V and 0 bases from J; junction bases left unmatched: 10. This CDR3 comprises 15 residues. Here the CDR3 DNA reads TGTGCCGTACGGACAGGCCTCTTCTCTGGAAACACCATATATTTT. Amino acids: CAVRTGLFSGNTIYF.

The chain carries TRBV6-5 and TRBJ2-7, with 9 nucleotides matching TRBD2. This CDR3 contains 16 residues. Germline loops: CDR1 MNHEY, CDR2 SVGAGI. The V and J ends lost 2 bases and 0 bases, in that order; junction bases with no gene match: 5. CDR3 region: CASSYTSGRNSYEQYF. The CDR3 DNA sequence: TGTGCCAGCAGTTACACCAGCGGGAGGAACTCCTACGAGCAGTACTTC.

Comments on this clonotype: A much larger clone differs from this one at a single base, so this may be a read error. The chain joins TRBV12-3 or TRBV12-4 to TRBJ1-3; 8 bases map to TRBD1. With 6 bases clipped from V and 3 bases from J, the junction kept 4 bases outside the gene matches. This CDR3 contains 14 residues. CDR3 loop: CASSPQGDGNTIYF. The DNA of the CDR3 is TGTGCCAGCAGCCCACAGGGGGATGGAAACACCATATATTTT.

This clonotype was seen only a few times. CDR3 nucleotides: TGCGCCAGCAGGGGGACAGGGCTTAACTATGGCTACACCTTC. Translating it yields CASRGTGLNYGYTF. V and J are TRBV5-1 and TRBJ1-2; 9 positions agree with TRBD1. This CDR3 contains 14 residues. Looked up from germline, CDR1 is SGHRS and CDR2 is YFSETQ. V gave up 5 bases and J gave up 1 base; unmatched junction bases: 3.

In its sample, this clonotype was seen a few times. For the CDR3, the DNA is TGTGCCAGCAGCGGAGGCGACCTCGGGCGCACAGATACGCAGTATTTT. It codes for CASSGGDLGRTDTQYF. The chain recombines TRBV7-2 with TRBJ2-3; maybe TRBD2 (5 bases). V shed 5 bases and J shed 1 base, with 16 bases lying between them. Germline V gene data show CDR1 as SGHTA and CDR2 as FQGNSA. CDR3 length: 16 amino acids.

In nucleotides, the CDR3 is TGCAGTGCTCTGGGACTTCAGAACACTGAAGCTTTCTTT. Amino acids: CSALGLQNTEAFF. V usage is TRBV20-1 and J usage is TRBJ1-1; D perhaps matches TRBD1 (5 bases). CDR3 length: 13 residues. V was clipped by 5 bases and J by 1 base, with 11 bases between them. In germline, CDR1 is DFQATT, CDR2 SNEGSKA (reference sequence).

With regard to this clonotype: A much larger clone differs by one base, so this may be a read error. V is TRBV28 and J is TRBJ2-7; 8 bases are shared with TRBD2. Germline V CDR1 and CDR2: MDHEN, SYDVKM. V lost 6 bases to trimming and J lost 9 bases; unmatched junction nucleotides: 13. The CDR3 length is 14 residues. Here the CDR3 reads CASRAGLVGGGQYF. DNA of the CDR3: TGTGCCAGCAGAGCGGGACTAGTGGGGGGAGGGCAGTACTTC.

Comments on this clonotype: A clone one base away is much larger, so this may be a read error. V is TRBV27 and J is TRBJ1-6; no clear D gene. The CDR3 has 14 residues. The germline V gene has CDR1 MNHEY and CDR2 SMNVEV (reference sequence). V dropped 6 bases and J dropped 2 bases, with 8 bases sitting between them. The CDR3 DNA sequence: TGTGCCAGCAGCTACGGCCCCTATAATTCACCCCTCCACTTT. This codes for CASSYGPYNSPLHF.

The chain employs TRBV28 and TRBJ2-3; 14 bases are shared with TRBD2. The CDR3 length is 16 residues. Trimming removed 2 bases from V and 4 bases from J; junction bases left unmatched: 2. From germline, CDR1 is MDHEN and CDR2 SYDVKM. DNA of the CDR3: TGTGCCAGCAGTTTAACGGGACTAGCGGGAGCAGATACGCAGTATTTT. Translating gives CASSLTGLAGADTQYF.

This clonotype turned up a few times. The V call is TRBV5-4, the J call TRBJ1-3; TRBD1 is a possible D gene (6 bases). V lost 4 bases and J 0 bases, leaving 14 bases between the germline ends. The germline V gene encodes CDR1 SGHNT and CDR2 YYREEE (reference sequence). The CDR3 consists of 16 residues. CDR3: CASSLDREISGNTIYF. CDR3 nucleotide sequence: TGTGCCAGCAGCCTGGACAGAGAAATCTCTGGAAACACCATATATTTT.

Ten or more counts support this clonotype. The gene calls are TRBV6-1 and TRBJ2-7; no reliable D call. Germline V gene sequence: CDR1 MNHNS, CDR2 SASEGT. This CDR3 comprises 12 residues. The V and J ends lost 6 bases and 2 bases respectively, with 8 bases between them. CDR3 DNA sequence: TGTGCCAGCAGCCCCGCGGCCTACGAGCAGTACTTC. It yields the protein CASSPAAYEQYF.

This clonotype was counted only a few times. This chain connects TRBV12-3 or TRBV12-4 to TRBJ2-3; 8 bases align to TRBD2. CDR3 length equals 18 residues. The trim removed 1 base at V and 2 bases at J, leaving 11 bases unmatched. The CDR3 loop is CASSLGTSSYLTTDTQYF. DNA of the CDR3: TGTGCCAGCAGTTTAGGGACTAGCAGTTACTTAACCACAGATACGCAGTATTTT.

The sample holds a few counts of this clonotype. CDR3 amino acids: CASSPLFGTGGRDEQYF. CDR3 in DNA: TGCGCCAGCAGCCCTCTTTTCGGGACAGGGGGGCGCGACGAGCAGTACTTC. This chain links TRBV4-1 with TRBJ2-7, with 11 positions matching TRBD1. Looked up from germline, CDR1 is MGHRA and CDR2 is YSYEKL. J lost 5 bases, V lost 4 bases, and 13 bases had no gene match. The CDR3 contains 17 residues.